Below are 29 T cell receptor beta chains sequenced from a single sample in a study of blood T cell repertoires in COVID-19. The table came from immunoSEQ multiplex PCR; TCRdb's copy has only in-frame clones and leaves some out. The table has tens of thousands of clones, around nine tenths seen once. Sequenced input: peripheral blood. The receptors stem from a man between 40 and 49 years old with acute or convalescent COVID-19.

This rearrangement joins TRBV4-2 to TRBJ2-1; D call uncertain. Deletions cut 4 bases from V and 0 bases from J, with 10 bases between. Per germline, CDR1 LGHNA and CDR2 YNFKEQ. This CDR3 comprises 15 residues. The DNA of the CDR3 is TGTGCCAGCAGCCTAAGAGGCCGCTCCTACAATGAGCAGTTCTTC. This sequence encodes CASSLRGRSYNEQFF.

The chain carries TRBV11-3 and TRBJ1-3; D uncertain. V gave up 5 bases and J gave up 0 bases, with 14 bases separating them. The CDR3 covers 16 residues. The germline V gene has CDR1 SGHNT and CDR2 YENEEA. In nucleotides, the CDR3 is TGTGCCAGCAGCACGCGTCCTCCCTTCTCTGGAAACACCATATATTTT. Translating gives CASSTRPPFSGNTIYF.

The genes are TRBV12-3 or TRBV12-4 and TRBJ2-5; 9 bases align to TRBD2. This CDR3 is 12 amino acids long. With V trimmed by 5 bases and J by 5 bases, 0 bases remained unmatched. The CDR3 spells CASSTSGETQYF. The CDR3 nucleotides read TGTGCCAGCAGTACTAGCGGGGAGACCCAGTACTTC.

This rearrangement joins TRBV6-6 to TRBJ1-2; no clear D. V was trimmed by 6 bases and J by 3 bases, leaving 11 bases between them. Looked up from germline, CDR1 is MNHNY and CDR2 is SVGAGI (reference sequence). There are 13 residues in the CDR3. The CDR3 sequence is CASRPPDYYGYTF. The CDR3 region has the DNA TGTGCCAGCAGGCCCCCAGATTACTATGGCTACACCTTC.

The rearrangement joins TRBV7-2 to TRBJ1-2; 12 positions agree with TRBD1. Trimming removed 1 base from V and 3 bases from J; junction bases left unmatched: 3. Germline values: CDR1 SGHTA, CDR2 FQGNSA. The CDR3 covers 16 residues. CDR3 sequence: CASSLVGTGGDYGYTF. DNA for the CDR3: TGTGCCAGCAGCTTAGTCGGGACAGGGGGCGACTATGGCTACACCTTC. Combining the CDR3 with reference TRBV7-2 and TRBJ1-2 gives the whole variable domain GAGVSQSPSNKVTEKGKDVELRCDPISGHTALYWYRQSLGQGLEFLIYFQGNSAPDKSGLPSDRFSAERTGGSVSTLTIQRTQQEDSAVYLCASSLVGTGGDYGYTFGSGTRLTVV.

V is TRBV3-1 (or the pseudogene TRBV3-2) and J is TRBJ1-1, with D unclear. The CDR3 has 16 residues. The germline V gene has CDR1 LGHDT and CDR2 YNNKEL (reference sequence). Trimming shortened V by 4 bases and J by 1 base, and 16 bases separated the two germline ends. The CDR3 region is CASSPELIVGNTEAFF. CDR3 bases: TGTGCCAGCAGCCCAGAACTGATAGTCGGGAACACTGAAGCTTTCTTT.

The chain joins TRBV10-1 to TRBJ2-3; 8 bases align to TRBD1. Germline V gene data show CDR1 as WNHNN and CDR2 as SYGVQD (reference sequence). With V trimmed by 6 bases and J by 2 bases, 7 bases remained unmatched. The length of the CDR3 is 15 residues. The CDR3 protein is CASSDGQGDTDTQYF. CDR3 nucleotides: TGCGCCAGCAGCGACGGACAGGGCGACACAGATACGCAGTATTTT.

The chain recombines TRBV21-1 with TRBJ2-7; the tabulated D call, TRBD1, remains unverified against the DNA. TRBV21-1 corresponds to a pseudogene. The CDR3 runs to 18 residues. The CDR3 loop reads CASSTPRGLGGRGYEQYF. CDR3 coding DNA: TGTGCCAGCAGCACCCCCAGGGGGCTTGGCGGGAGAGGCTACGAGCAGTACTTC.

The V and J genes are TRBV19 and TRBJ1-4, with D uncertain. This CDR3 has 12 residues. V was clipped by 6 bases and J by 10 bases, with 12 bases between them. The germline V gene encodes CDR1 LNHDA and CDR2 SQIVND (reference sequence). The CDR3 coding sequence is TGTGCCAGTAGCCTACCCACGGGAAAACTGTTTTTT. It codes for CASSLPTGKLFF.

V and J are TRBV2 and TRBJ2-1; TRBD2 matches at 11 bases. The J segment lost 1 base and the V segment lost 6 bases, leaving 2 bases of the junction unmatched. Germline CDR1 and CDR2: SNHLY and FYNNEI. The CDR3 is made up of 15 amino acids. The CDR3 loop reads CASSLAGGSYNEQFF. The CDR3 DNA reads TGTGCCAGCAGCCTAGCGGGAGGTTCCTACAATGAGCAGTTCTTC.

V is TRBV7-2 and J is TRBJ2-7, with a tentative D call TRBD1 (5 bases). Germline assignment: CDR1 SGHTA and CDR2 FQGNSA. Trimming took 1 base from V and 2 from J, leaving 12 bases between them. The CDR3 consists of 15 residues. DNA of the CDR3: TGTGCCAGCAGCTTAGATCAGGGTGCGGCCTACGAGCAGTACTTC. Translation gives CASSLDQGAAYEQYF.

The V call is TRBV11-3, the J call TRBJ2-7, with D tentatively TRBD1 (5 bases). The germline V gene encodes CDR1 SGHNT and CDR2 YENEEA. The CDR3 has 14 residues. V was shortened by 5 bases and J by 0 bases, with 11 bases between the two germline ends. The CDR3, as DNA: TGTGCCAGCAGCGGGGCTACTTCCTCCTACGAGCAGTACTTC. Translation gives CASSGATSSYEQYF.

The chain is built from TRBV6-2 or TRBV6-3 and TRBJ2-1, with 10 bases that match TRBD2. V was pared by 1 base and J by 5 bases, with 11 bases of the junction left unmatched. CDR3 length: 18 residues. Germline V CDR1 and CDR2: MNHEY, SVGEGT. CDR3 protein: CASSYWGGRTSGHNEQFF. DNA for the CDR3: TGTGCCAGCAGTTACTGGGGGGGGCGGACTAGCGGCCACAATGAGCAGTTCTTC.

The chain uses TRBV5-1 and TRBJ2-5; 7 bases align to TRBD2. With V trimmed by 4 bases and J by 5 bases, 2 bases remained unmatched. CDR3 size: 12 residues. The germline V gene has CDR1 SGHRS and CDR2 YFSETQ. CDR3 in DNA: TGCGCCAGCAGCCGGGGAGGGGAGACCCAGTACTTC. Translation gives CASSRGGETQYF.

This chain connects TRBV12-5 to TRBJ2-6, with 8 bases aligning to TRBD2. Germline assignment: CDR1 LGHNT and CDR2 FRNRAP. Losses at the gene ends were 6 bases for V and 0 bases for J; bases not matched to a gene: 22. The CDR3 contains 22 residues. This CDR3 is CASGITGGAAWVPSSGANVLTF. The CDR3 DNA follows: TGTGCTAGTGGGATCACCGGGGGGGCGGCTTGGGTTCCCAGCTCTGGGGCCAACGTCCTGACTTTC.

The gene calls are TRBV7-2 and TRBJ2-3; 11 bases match TRBD2. Germline CDR1 is SGHTA and CDR2 is FQGNSA. Trimming took 4 bases from V and 2 from J; bases not matched to a gene: 5. The CDR3 spans 16 residues. This CDR3 reads CASSSLAGAPTDTQYF. In DNA form, the CDR3 reads TGTGCCAGCAGCTCACTAGCGGGAGCGCCCACAGATACGCAGTATTTT.

V and J are TRBV9 and TRBJ2-3; 11 bases fit TRBD2. The CDR3 is 16 amino acids. Germline CDR1 and CDR2: SGDLS and YYNGEE. Losses at the gene ends were 0 bases for V and 3 bases for J; bases not matched to a gene: 3. The CDR3 here is CASSVGASGRTDTQYF. The CDR3 DNA reads as TGTGCCAGCAGCGTAGGGGCTAGCGGGAGGACAGATACGCAGTATTTT.

This sequence joins TRBV2 and TRBJ2-7; TRBD2 might be the D (5 bases). The V end lost 7 bases, the J end lost 5 bases, and 12 bases lay between the germline ends. The CDR3 runs 12 residues. The V gene's germline CDR1 is SNHLY and CDR2 FYNNEI. In DNA, the CDR3 is TGTGCCAGCAATCGGGGAGAGGACGAGCAGTACTTC. Its translation is CASNRGEDEQYF.

V gene TRBV9 combines with J gene TRBJ2-7, with D perhaps matching TRBD2 (5 bases). This CDR3 region has 14 residues. Germline V gene sequence: CDR1 SGDLS, CDR2 YYNGEE. Trimming removed 1 base from V and 2 bases from J, with 10 bases in between. Here the CDR3 reads CASSVSLATYEQYF. Here the CDR3 DNA reads TGTGCCAGCAGCGTAAGTTTAGCGACCTACGAGCAGTACTTC.

This rearrangement joins TRBV11-2 to TRBJ2-7, with a tentative D call TRBD1 (5 bases). Germline V CDR1 and CDR2: SGHAT, FQNNGV. The CDR3 loop spans 16 amino acids. Deletions cut 1 base from V and 6 bases from J, with 19 bases between. The CDR3 is CASSLGSSRVVGEQYF. Written as DNA, the CDR3 is TGTGCCAGCAGCTTAGGCAGCTCCAGGGTGGTAGGCGAGCAGTACTTC.

This chain connects TRBV5-5 to TRBJ2-7, with TRBD2 matching over 9 bases. Germline CDR1 SGHKS, CDR2 YYEKEE (reference sequence). CDR3 length: 15 amino acids. V was clipped by 4 bases and J by 1 base; unmatched bases: 6. Here the CDR3 reads CASSGGTSTSYEQYF. Written as DNA, the CDR3 is TGTGCCAGCAGCGGGGGGACTAGCACGTCCTACGAGCAGTACTTC.

In DNA form, the CDR3 reads TGCGCCAGCAGCTTGGTCGTTTCTGGAAACACCATATATTTT. This translates into CASSLVVSGNTIYF. The chain carries TRBV5-1 and TRBJ1-3; D gene uncertain. The CDR3 contains 14 residues. Germline V gives CDR1 SGHRS, CDR2 YFSETQ. Trimming cost V 0 bases and J 1 base, with 5 bases left between them.

The chain couples TRBV4-1 to TRBJ2-7; possible D gene TRBD2, 5 bases. The CDR3 has 13 amino acids. V was clipped by 0 bases and J by 6 bases, with 9 bases between them. Germline lookup yields CDR1 MGHRA and CDR2 YSYEKL. This CDR3 is CASSQEGGREQYF. The CDR3 DNA is TGCGCCAGCAGCCAAGAAGGAGGACGCGAGCAGTACTTC.

V is TRBV21-1 and J is TRBJ1-1; the table's D call, TRBD1, was not checked against the DNA. TRBV21-1 is a pseudogene. The CDR3 is 15 residues long. The CDR3, as DNA: TGTGCCAGCAGCAAGACAGGATTCATGAACACTGAAGCTTTCTTT. This codes for CASSKTGFMNTEAFF.

V usage is TRBV6-5 and J usage is TRBJ2-3, with a possible D match to TRBD2 (6 bases). In germline, CDR1 is MNHEY, CDR2 SVGAGI. Trimming stripped 7 bases from V and 2 bases from J, with 13 bases between. The CDR3 has 14 residues. The CDR3 bases are TGTGCCAGCAAAACGGGCGGGGACACAGATACGCAGTATTTT. Translation gives CASKTGGDTDTQYF.

This chain uses TRBV7-2 with TRBJ1-2, with D uncertain. V dropped 3 bases and J dropped 7 bases, with 12 bases sitting between them. Germline values: CDR1 SGHTA, CDR2 FQGNSA. The CDR3 loop spans 13 amino acids. The CDR3 protein is CASSLVERVGYTF. Here the CDR3 DNA reads TGTGCCAGCAGCTTGGTTGAGAGGGTTGGCTACACCTTC.

V gene TRBV19 combines with J gene TRBJ2-6; 12 nucleotides agree with TRBD2. Germline V lookup: CDR1 LNHDA, CDR2 SQIVND (reference sequence). J was trimmed by 2 bases and V by 2 bases; bases with no gene match: 1. The CDR3 contains 17 residues. CDR3 nucleotides: TGTGCCAGTAGTATACTAGCGGGAGGGCCTGGGGCCAACGTCCTGACTTTC. It codes for CASSILAGGPGANVLTF.

The J gene is TRBJ1-2, the V gene TRBV9; D may be TRBD1 (6 bases). V lost 0 bases and J lost 6, with 9 bases in between. Germline loops: CDR1 SGDLS, CDR2 YYNGEE. CDR3 size: 13 residues. The CDR3 DNA is TGTGCCAGCAGCGTAGTGGGGGGGCATGGCTACACCTTC. Protein: CASSVVGGHGYTF. Together with reference TRBV9 and TRBJ1-2, the CDR3 gives the full variable domain: DSGVTQTPKHLITATGQRVTLRCSPRSGDLSVYWYQQSLDQGLQFLIQYYNGEERAKGNILERFSAQQFPDLHSELNLSSLELGDSALYFCASSVVGGHGYTFGSGTRLTVV.

This clone was seen more than once but under ten times. The V call is TRBV21-1, the J call TRBJ2-1; the table's D call, TRBD2, was not checked against the DNA. TRBV21-1 is a documented pseudogene. The CDR3 contains 15 residues. The CDR3 loop reads CASSLGLAGANEQFF. The CDR3 nucleotides are TGTGCCAGCAGCCTAGGACTAGCGGGAGCCAATGAGCAGTTCTTC.